These 14 T cell receptor beta chains originate from one sample sequenced in a study of blood T cell repertoires in COVID-19. The assay was immunoSEQ multiplex PCR, and TCRdb's table has in-frame clones only and misses some. The sample contains approximately 130,000 clones, 84% of which appear only once. The sequenced material came from peripheral blood. The receptors shown here come from a human donor in a cohort sampled during active COVID-19.

The chain employs TRBV28 and TRBJ2-1; 15 bases map to TRBD2. The V and J ends lost 3 bases and 7 bases, in that order; junction bases with no gene match: 4. CDR1 is MDHEN, CDR2 SYDVKM, per germline. The CDR3 runs to 16 residues. This CDR3 is CASSFGLAGGQNEQFF. CDR3 coding DNA: TGTGCCAGCAGTTTCGGACTAGCGGGGGGGCAGAATGAGCAGTTCTTC.

V gene TRBV13 combines with J gene TRBJ1-1; no definite D call. Germline V gene lookup returns CDR1 PRHDT and CDR2 FYEKMQ (reference sequence). Deletions cut 10 bases from V and 0 bases from J, with 18 bases between. This CDR3 contains 15 residues. CDR3 residues: CATPSAEGVNTEAFF. The CDR3, as DNA: TGTGCCACCCCATCTGCCGAGGGAGTGAACACTGAAGCTTTCTTT.

V usage is TRBV28 and J usage is TRBJ2-7, with TRBD1 matching 8 bases. CDR1 and CDR2 (germline): MDHEN, SYDVKM. Germline trimming cut 6 bases from V and 0 bases from J; bases unmatched to any gene: 10. The CDR3 has 16 residues. CDR3 amino acids: CASRSPTGGSSYEQYF. In DNA, the CDR3 is TGTGCCAGCAGATCGCCTACAGGGGGGAGCTCCTACGAGCAGTACTTC.

The chain recombines TRBV6-4 with TRBJ2-3, with D possibly TRBD2 on 6 matching bases. V was pared by 3 bases and J by 4 bases, with 8 bases between. Germline CDR1 is MRHNA and CDR2 is SNTAGT. This CDR3 is built from 13 residues. The CDR3 DNA is TGTGCCAGCAGTGAACGGGGGTCAGATACGCAGTATTTT. Its protein is CASSERGSDTQYF.

The gene calls are TRBV7-6 and TRBJ2-2, with 14 bases matching TRBD2. Trimming cost V 6 bases and J 3 bases; bases outside gene matches: 6. The length of the CDR3 is 17 residues. In germline, CDR1 is SGHVS, CDR2 FNYEAQ. Here the CDR3 reads CASRSTSGGAYTGELFF. DNA for the CDR3: TGTGCCAGCAGATCGACTAGCGGGGGGGCTTACACCGGGGAGCTGTTTTTT.

The CDR3 spells CASSQLSGTGVSQPQHF. The CDR3 DNA reads as TGTGCCAGCAGCCAGCTATCCGGGACAGGGGTGAGTCAGCCCCAGCATTTT. The chain is built from TRBV14 and TRBJ1-5; TRBD1 aligns across 10 bases. V was pared by 3 bases and J by 6 bases, with 11 bases of the junction left unmatched. Germline CDR1 is SGHDN and CDR2 is FVKESK. The CDR3 length is 17 residues.

The gene calls are TRBV6-6 and TRBJ1-1; 9 bases align to TRBD1. This CDR3 has 14 amino acids. Trimming removed 5 bases from V and 7 bases from J; junction bases left unmatched: 8. The germline gives CDR1 MNHNY, CDR2 SVGAGI (reference sequence). The CDR3 sequence is CASSPLTGGVEAFF. Here the CDR3 DNA reads TGTGCCAGCAGTCCCCTCACAGGGGGCGTTGAAGCTTTCTTT.

The gene calls are TRBV6-5 and TRBJ1-4, with 8 bases matching TRBD1. Germline V gene sequence: CDR1 MNHEY, CDR2 SVGAGI. The trim removed 4 bases at V and 7 bases at J, leaving 2 bases unmatched. The CDR3 is 13 residues long. The DNA of the CDR3 is TGTGCCAGCAGTTCGGACAGGGCTGAAAAACTGTTTTTT. Amino acid sequence: CASSSDRAEKLFF.

The CDR3 DNA follows: TGTGCTAGTGGTTCTCACCCCCCGGGGTTGACCTACGAGCAGTACTTC. This codes for CASGSHPPGLTYEQYF. The rearrangement joins TRBV12-5 to TRBJ2-7; possible D gene TRBD2, 5 bases. Germline V gene lookup returns CDR1 LGHNT and CDR2 FRNRAP. This CDR3 region has 16 residues. The V end lost 4 bases, the J end lost 2 bases, and 18 bases lay between the germline ends.

Many counts were recorded for this clone. The CDR3 DNA reads TGTGCCAGCAGAAACAGCGGGGGGAGTGAAGCTTTCTTT. It translates to CASRNSGGSEAFF. V is TRBV2 and J is TRBJ1-1; D is possibly TRBD1 (5 bases). CDR1 SNHLY and CDR2 FYNNEI come from the germline V gene. Between the trimmed V and J ends, which lost 6 bases and 7 bases, there was a span of 15 bases. The CDR3 extends over 13 amino acids.

The gene calls are TRBV5-1 and TRBJ1-3; D is ambiguous. V lost 4 bases and J 0 bases, leaving 8 bases between the germline ends. The CDR3 has 14 residues. Germline values: CDR1 SGHRS, CDR2 YFSETQ. The CDR3 coding sequence is TGCGCCAGCAGCACTCCAGGCTCTGGAAACACCATATATTTT. It is translated as CASSTPGSGNTIYF.

The chain couples TRBV30 to TRBJ1-1; D unresolved. Trimming cost V 4 bases and J 3 bases, with 12 bases left between them. Germline CDR1 GTSNPN, CDR2 SVGIG (reference sequence). This CDR3 contains 13 residues. The CDR3 DNA reads TGTGCCTGGATAAGGGAGAGGGACACTGAAGCTTTCTTT. Translated: CAWIRERDTEAFF.

V is TRBV19 and J is TRBJ2-7, with TRBD1 matching 7 bases. This CDR3 is built from 16 residues. V was pared by 5 bases and J by 3 bases, with 13 bases of the junction left unmatched. Germline V gives CDR1 LNHDA, CDR2 SQIVND (reference sequence). In nucleotides, the CDR3 is TGTGCCAGTAGTCGACAGGGAACCGGACCCAACTACGAGCAGTACTTC. Protein: CASSRQGTGPNYEQYF.

This chain joins TRBV2 and TRBJ2-5, with TRBD2 matching 7 bases. Unmatched junction bases numbered 3, after V lost 1 base and J lost 1 base. Germline values: CDR1 SNHLY, CDR2 FYNNEI. The CDR3 runs to 15 residues. The CDR3 DNA is TGTGCCAGCAGTGAAGATGCTAGCGGCCAAGAGACCCAGTACTTC. It codes for CASSEDASGQETQYF.